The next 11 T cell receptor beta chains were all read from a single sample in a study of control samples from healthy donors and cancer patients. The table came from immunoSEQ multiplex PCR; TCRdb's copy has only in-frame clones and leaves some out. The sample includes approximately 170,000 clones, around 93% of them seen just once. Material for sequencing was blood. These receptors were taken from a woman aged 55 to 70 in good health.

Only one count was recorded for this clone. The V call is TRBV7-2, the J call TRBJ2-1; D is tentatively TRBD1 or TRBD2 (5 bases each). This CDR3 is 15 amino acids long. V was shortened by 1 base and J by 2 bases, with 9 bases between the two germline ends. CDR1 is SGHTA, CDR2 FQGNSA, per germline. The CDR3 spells CASSLDRDPYNEQFF. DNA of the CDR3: TGTGCCAGCAGCTTAGATCGGGACCCCTACAATGAGCAGTTCTTC. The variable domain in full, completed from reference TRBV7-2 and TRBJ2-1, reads GAGVSQSPSNKVTEKGKDVELRCDPISGHTALYWYRQSLGQGLEFLIYFQGNSAPDKSGLPSDRFSAERTGGSVSTLTIQRTQQEDSAVYLCASSLDRDPYNEQFFGPGTRLTVL.

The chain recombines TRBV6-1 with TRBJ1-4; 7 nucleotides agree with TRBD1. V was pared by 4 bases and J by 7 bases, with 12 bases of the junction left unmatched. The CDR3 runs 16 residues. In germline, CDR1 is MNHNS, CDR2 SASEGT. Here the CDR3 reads CASSVVSYRDSEKLFF. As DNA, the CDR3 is TGTGCCAGCAGTGTAGTTTCCTACAGGGACAGTGAAAAACTGTTTTTT.

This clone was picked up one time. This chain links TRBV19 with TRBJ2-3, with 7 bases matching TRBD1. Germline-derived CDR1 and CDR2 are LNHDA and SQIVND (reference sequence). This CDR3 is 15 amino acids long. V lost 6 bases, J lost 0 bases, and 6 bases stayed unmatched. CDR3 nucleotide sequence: TGTGCCAGTAGCTCCGACAGGGCTAGCACAGATACGCAGTATTTT. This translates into CASSSDRASTDTQYF. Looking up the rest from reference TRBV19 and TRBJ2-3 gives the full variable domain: DGGITQSPKYLFRKEGQNVTLSCEQNLNHDAMYWYRQDPGQGLRLIYYSQIVNDFQKGDIAEGYSVSREKKESFPLTVTSAQKNPTAFYLCASSSDRASTDTQYFGPGTRLTVL.

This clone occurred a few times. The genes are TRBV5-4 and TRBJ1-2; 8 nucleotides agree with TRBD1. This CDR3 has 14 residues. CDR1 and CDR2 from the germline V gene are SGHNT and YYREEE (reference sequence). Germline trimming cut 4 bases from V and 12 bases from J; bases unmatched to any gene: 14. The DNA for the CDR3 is TGTGCCAGCAGCCCGGGACAGGATAGGGGGAGGAACACCTTC. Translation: CASSPGQDRGRNTF. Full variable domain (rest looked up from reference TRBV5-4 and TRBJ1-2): ETGVTQSPTHLIKTRGQQVTLRCSSQSGHNTVSWYQQALGQGPQFIFQYYREEENGRGNFPPRFSGLQFPNYSSELNVNALELDDSALYLCASSPGQDRGRNTFGSGTRLTVV.

The CDR3 sequence is CASSWARGETQYF. DNA of the CDR3: TGTGCCAGCAGTTGGGCTCGGGGGGAGACCCAGTACTTC. The chain couples TRBV27 to TRBJ2-5, with D possibly matching TRBD2 (6 bases). The germline CDR1 and CDR2 sequences are MNHEY and SMNVEV (reference sequence). The germline V and J ends were trimmed by 4 bases and 5 bases, with 11 bases remaining between them. The CDR3 covers 13 residues.

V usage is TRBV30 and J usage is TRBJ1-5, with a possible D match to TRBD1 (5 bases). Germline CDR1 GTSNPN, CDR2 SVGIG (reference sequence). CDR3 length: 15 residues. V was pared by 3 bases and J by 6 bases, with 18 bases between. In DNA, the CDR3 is TGTGCCTGGAGCCCGGCCGGGGGGTGGGTTCAGCCCCAGCATTTT. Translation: CAWSPAGGWVQPQHF.

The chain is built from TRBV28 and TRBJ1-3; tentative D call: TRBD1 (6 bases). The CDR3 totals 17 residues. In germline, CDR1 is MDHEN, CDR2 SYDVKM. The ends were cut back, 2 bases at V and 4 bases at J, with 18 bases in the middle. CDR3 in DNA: TGTGCCAGCAGTTTAACTCGCAGGGGAGGATCAGGAAACACCATATATTTT. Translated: CASSLTRRGGSGNTIYF.

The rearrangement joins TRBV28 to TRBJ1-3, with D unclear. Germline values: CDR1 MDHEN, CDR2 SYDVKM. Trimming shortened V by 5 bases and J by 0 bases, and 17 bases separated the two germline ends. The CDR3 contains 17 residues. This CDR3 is CASSLLVGGFSGNTIYF. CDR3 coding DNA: TGTGCCAGCAGTCTTCTGGTTGGAGGTTTCTCTGGAAACACCATATATTTT.

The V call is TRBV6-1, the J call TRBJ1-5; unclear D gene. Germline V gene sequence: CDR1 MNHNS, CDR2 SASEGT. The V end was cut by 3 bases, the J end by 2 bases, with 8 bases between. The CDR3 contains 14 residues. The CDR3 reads CASSDNRGNQPQHF. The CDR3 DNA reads TGTGCCAGCAGTGATAACCGGGGCAATCAGCCCCAGCATTTT.

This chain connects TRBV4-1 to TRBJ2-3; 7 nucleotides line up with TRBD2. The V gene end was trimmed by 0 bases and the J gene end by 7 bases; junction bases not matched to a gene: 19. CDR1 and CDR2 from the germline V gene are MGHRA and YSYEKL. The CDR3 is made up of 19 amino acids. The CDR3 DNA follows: TGCGCCAGCAGCCAAGATTCCGCGACTAGCTCGGGGTTGTTAAATACGCAGTATTTT. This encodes CASSQDSATSSGLLNTQYF.

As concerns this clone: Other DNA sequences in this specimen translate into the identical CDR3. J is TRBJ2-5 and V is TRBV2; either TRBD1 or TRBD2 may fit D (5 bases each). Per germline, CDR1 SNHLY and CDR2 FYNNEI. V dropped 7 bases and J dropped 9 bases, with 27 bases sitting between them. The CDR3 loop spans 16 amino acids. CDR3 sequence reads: CASTLIGTRVGGAQYF. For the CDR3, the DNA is TGTGCCAGCACCCTCATCGGGACGAGGGTGGGTGGGGCCCAGTACTTC. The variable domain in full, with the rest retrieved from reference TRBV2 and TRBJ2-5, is EPEVTQTPSHQVTQMGQEVILRCVPISNHLYFYWYRQILGQKVEFLVSFYNNEISEKSEIFDDQFSVERPDGSNFTLKIRSTKLEDSAMYFCASTLIGTRVGGAQYFGPGTRLLVL.